These T cell receptor beta chains were read from a single sample in a study of cytomegalovirus exposure and HLA in healthy donors. Sequencing was performed with immunoSEQ multiplex PCR; in TCRdb, only in-frame clones are kept and a portion is missing. The data show about 360,000 clones, 75% to 90% seen once. The specimen was PBMCs. Every receptor here comes from a young woman in good health and CMV-seronegative. Both conserved end residues are part of each CDR3. The D gene is left open where the match is weak. The size of a clone is reported for some rows only, either as once, few or many, or as a class for expanded clones.

CDR3aa | CDR3nt | j_gene | abundance | v_gene | d_gene
CASSLLVQNNEQFF | TGTGCCAGCAGCTTACTAGTTCAGAACAATGAGCAGTTCTTC | TRBJ2-1 | - | TRBV7-9 | -
CASSSEGTEGSSPLHF | TGTGCCAGCAGTTCCGAGGGGACAGAGGGTAGTTCACCCCTCCACTTT | TRBJ1-6 | - | TRBV28 | TRBD1
CASSLARSDSPGGTGELFF | TGTGCCAGCAGCTTAGCGCGTTCGGACTCCCCCGGGGGCACCGGGGAGCTGTTTTTT | TRBJ2-2 | - | TRBV7-9 | -
CASSPYNLGIRGNEKLFF | TGTGCCAGCAGCCCCTATAATCTCGGTATTCGTGGTAATGAAAAACTGTTTTTT | TRBJ1-4 | - | TRBV5-6 | -
CASSLEGVGQPQHF | TGTGCCAGCAGTTTAGAGGGGGTAGGTCAGCCCCAGCATTTT | TRBJ1-5 | - | TRBV28 | -
CASSDRDRYSYEQYF | TGTGCCAGCAGTGACCGGGACAGATACTCCTACGAGCAGTACTTC | TRBJ2-7 | - | TRBV25-1 | TRBD1
CASSGDSSYEQYF | TGTGCCAGCAGTGGGGACTCCTCCTACGAGCAGTACTTC | TRBJ2-7 | - | TRBV6-1 | -
CASSAFTGVGETQYF | TGTGCCAGCAGCGCGTTCACAGGGGTCGGAGAGACCCAGTACTTC | TRBJ2-5 | - | TRBV5-6 | TRBD1
CASSLDRGEQYF | TGCGCCAGCAGCTTAGACAGAGGCGAGCAGTACTTC | TRBJ2-7 | - | TRBV5-1 | -
CASQGQAKDTQYF | TGTGCCAGCCAGGGGCAGGCAAAAGATACGCAGTATTTT | TRBJ2-3 | few | TRBV27 | -
CASSRGLAEPYNEQFF | TGTGCCAGCAGCCGGGGACTAGCGGAGCCCTACAATGAGCAGTTCTTC | TRBJ2-1 | - | TRBV7-7 | TRBD2
CASSDQDGGRGPYNEQFF | TGTGCCAGCAGCGATCAAGACGGAGGGAGGGGACCGTACAATGAGCAGTTCTTC | TRBJ2-1 | - | TRBV9 | TRBD2
CASSPAGQLYGYTF | TGTGCCAGCAGCCCGGCGGGACAGCTCTATGGCTACACCTTC | TRBJ1-2 | - | TRBV6-1 | TRBD1
CSVVWPGSYEQYF | TGCAGCGTTGTTTGGCCAGGATCCTACGAGCAGTACTTC | TRBJ2-7 | - | TRBV29-1 | -
CASSLSPGGRVLYEQYF | TGTGCCAGCAGCTTAAGTCCGGGCGGCAGGGTCCTCTACGAGCAGTACTTC | TRBJ2-7 | - | TRBV7-6 | -
CASSQGLASGTDTQYF | TGTGCCAGCAGCCAGGGACTAGCCTCGGGCACAGATACGCAGTATTTT | TRBJ2-3 | - | TRBV27 | TRBD2
CASSRLGTSARGGNEQFF | TGCGCCAGCAGCCGACTCGGGACTAGCGCGCGAGGTGGGAATGAGCAGTTCTTC | TRBJ2-1 | - | TRBV5-1 | TRBD2
CASSEVPDYGYTF | TGTGCCAGCAGTGAGGTGCCGGACTATGGCTACACCTTC | TRBJ1-2 | few | TRBV2 | -
CSAGREYEQYF | TGCAGCGCGGGGCGGGAATACGAGCAGTACTTC | TRBJ2-7 | - | TRBV29-1 | -
CASSPEWSGGVTDTQYF | TGCGCCAGCAGCCCGGAATGGAGCGGGGGGGTCACAGATACGCAGTATTTT | TRBJ2-3 | once | TRBV4-1 | TRBD2
CASRATGGEETQYF | TGCGCCAGCAGAGCTACAGGGGGCGAAGAGACCCAGTACTTC | TRBJ2-5 | - | TRBV10-2 | TRBD1
CAISETSGLAGGNEQFF | TGTGCCATCAGTGAAACCTCGGGACTAGCGGGAGGCAATGAGCAGTTCTTC | TRBJ2-1 | - | TRBV10-3 | TRBD2
CASTSKSGQGDTEAFF | TGTGCCAGCACTTCGAAGTCTGGACAGGGGGACACTGAAGCTTTCTTT | TRBJ1-1 | few | TRBV21-1 | -
CASSVQGSSYEQYF | TGTGCCAGCAGCGTTCAGGGGAGTTCCTACGAGCAGTACTTC | TRBJ2-7 | - | TRBV6-5 | -
CASLKGLTPLHF | TGTGCCTCGCTCAAGGGGCTCACACCCCTCCACTTT | TRBJ1-6 | - | TRBV2 | -
CASSPPSPTDTQYF | TGTGCCAGCTCACCACCGAGCCCCACAGATACGCAGTATTTT | TRBJ2-3 | - | TRBV18 | -
CASSDTGTPRETQYF | TGTGCCAGCAGTGATACCGGGACTCCCCGGGAGACCCAGTACTTC | TRBJ2-5 | once | TRBV6-1 | -
CASSHKSSYEQYF | TGCGCCAGCAGCCACAAGAGCTCCTACGAGCAGTACTTC | TRBJ2-7 | - | TRBV4-1 | -
CASSEMYLLAKNIQYF | TGTGCCAGCAGTGAAATGTATCTACTAGCCAAAAACATTCAGTACTTC | TRBJ2-4 | - | TRBV6-1 | -
CASKNPGSFEKLFF | TGTGCCAGCAAAAACCCGGGTTCATTTGAAAAACTGTTTTTT | TRBJ1-4 | once | TRBV6-5 | -
CASSLEQRGYGYTF | TGTGCCAGCAGCTTGGAACAAAGGGGCTATGGCTACACCTTC | TRBJ1-2 | - | TRBV5-4 | -
CASSLTNRDGYTF | TGCGCCAGCAGCTTGACAAACAGGGACGGCTACACCTTC | TRBJ1-2 | few | TRBV5-1 | -
CASSLGGGSNNEQFF | TGTGCCAGCAGCTTGGGGGGAGGATCAAACAATGAGCAGTTCTTC | TRBJ2-1 | few | TRBV7-3 | -
CAWSIGLPNTEAFF | TGTGCCTGGAGTATCGGACTTCCGAACACTGAAGCTTTCTTT | TRBJ1-1 | once | TRBV30 | -
CATSAPGGFSSGNGGAVWTGELFF | TGTGCCACCAGCGCCCCGGGGGGTTTTTCTAGCGGGAATGGGGGCGCCGTTTGGACCGGGGAGCTGTTTTTT | TRBJ2-2 | - | TRBV15 | TRBD2
CAVRQGSGNTIYF | TGTGCCGTAAGACAGGGTTCAGGAAACACCATATATTTT | TRBJ1-3 | - | TRBV30 | TRBD1
CASSFSIPGDDEQFF | TGTGCCAGCAGCTTCAGTATCCCAGGGGATGATGAGCAGTTCTTC | TRBJ2-1 | - | TRBV5-4 | -
CASSSVRGNYNEQFF | TGTGCCAGCAGTTCCGTCAGGGGAAACTACAATGAGCAGTTCTTC | TRBJ2-1 | - | TRBV28 | -
CASSLNPQGAGEKLFF | TGTGCCAGCAGCCTTAACCCACAGGGGGCCGGGGAAAAACTGTTTTTT | TRBJ1-4 | - | TRBV5-6 | TRBD1
CASSISRLAGGTEQYF | TGTGCCAGCAGTATTTCCCGACTAGCGGGAGGAACCGAGCAGTACTTC | TRBJ2-7 | - | TRBV27 | TRBD2
CSFVPGGREQFF | TGCAGCTTCGTCCCCGGGGGGAGAGAGCAGTTCTTC | TRBJ2-1 | few | TRBV29-1 | TRBD2
CASSLEPTGANTEAFF | TGCGCCAGCAGCTTGGAACCGACAGGGGCAAACACTGAAGCTTTCTTT | TRBJ1-1 | - | TRBV5-1 | TRBD1
CASSPGDSGSSGTQYF | TGCGCCAGCAGCCCAGGGGATAGCGGGAGTAGTGGTACGCAGTATTTT | TRBJ2-3 | - | TRBV5-1 | TRBD2
CASSDKGGNTEAFF | TGTGCCAGCAGTGACAAAGGGGGGAACACTGAAGCTTTCTTT | TRBJ1-1 | many | TRBV6-4 | -
CASSDFSGGNTEAFF | TGTGCCAGCAGTGACTTTAGTGGTGGGAACACTGAAGCTTTCTTT | TRBJ1-1 | - | TRBV2 | -
CASSLDVHRTTKNTGELFF | TGCGCCAGCAGCTTGGACGTTCATAGGACAACAAAGAACACCGGGGAGCTGTTTTTT | TRBJ2-2 | - | TRBV5-1 | -
CASSRDRAYGYTF | TGTGCCAGCTCACGGGACAGAGCCTATGGCTACACCTTC | TRBJ1-2 | - | TRBV18 | TRBD1
CASRGTGGETQYF | TGTGCCAGCAGGGGAACAGGGGGGGAGACCCAGTACTTC | TRBJ2-5 | few | TRBV28 | TRBD1
CASSPMGQNSGNTIYF | TGTGCCAGCTCACCAATGGGACAAAACTCTGGAAACACCATATATTTT | TRBJ1-3 | - | TRBV18 | -
CASSPRRVRGYEQYF | TGTGCCAGCTCACCACGCAGGGTAAGGGGCTACGAGCAGTACTTC | TRBJ2-7 | few | TRBV18 | -